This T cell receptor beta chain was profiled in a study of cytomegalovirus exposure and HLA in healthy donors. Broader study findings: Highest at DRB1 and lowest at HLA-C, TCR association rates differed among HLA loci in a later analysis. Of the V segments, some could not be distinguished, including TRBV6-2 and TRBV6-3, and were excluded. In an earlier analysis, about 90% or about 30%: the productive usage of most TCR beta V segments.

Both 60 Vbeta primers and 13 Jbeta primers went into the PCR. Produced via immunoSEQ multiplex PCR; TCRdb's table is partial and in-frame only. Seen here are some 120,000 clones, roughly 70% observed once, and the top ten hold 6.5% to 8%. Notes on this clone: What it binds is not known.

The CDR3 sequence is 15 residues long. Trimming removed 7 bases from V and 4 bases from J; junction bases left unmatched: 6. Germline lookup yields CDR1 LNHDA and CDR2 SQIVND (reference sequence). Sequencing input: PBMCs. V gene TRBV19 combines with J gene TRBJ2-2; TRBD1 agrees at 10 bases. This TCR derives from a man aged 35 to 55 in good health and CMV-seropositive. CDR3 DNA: TGTGCCAGTACCAGGACAGGGGGAACCACCGGGGAGCTGTTTTTT. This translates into CASTRTGGTTGELFF.